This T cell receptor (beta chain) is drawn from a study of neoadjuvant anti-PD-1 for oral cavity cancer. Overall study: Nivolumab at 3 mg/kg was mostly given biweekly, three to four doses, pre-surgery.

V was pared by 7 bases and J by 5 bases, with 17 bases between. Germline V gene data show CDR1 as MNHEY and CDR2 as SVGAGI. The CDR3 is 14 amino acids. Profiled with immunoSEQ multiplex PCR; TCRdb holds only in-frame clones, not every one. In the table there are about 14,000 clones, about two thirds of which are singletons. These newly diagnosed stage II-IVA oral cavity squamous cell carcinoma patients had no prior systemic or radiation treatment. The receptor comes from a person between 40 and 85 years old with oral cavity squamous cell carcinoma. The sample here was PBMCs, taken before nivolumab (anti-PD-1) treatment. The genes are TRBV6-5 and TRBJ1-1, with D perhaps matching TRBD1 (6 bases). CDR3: CASTSQGGGTEAFF. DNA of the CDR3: TGTGCCAGCACCTCACAGGGAGGGGGGACTGAAGCTTTCTTT.